This T cell receptor (beta chain) comes out of a study of T cells in localized non-small cell lung cancer. The data were produced by immunoSEQ multiplex PCR, yet TCRdb's version contains in-frame clones alone and is incomplete. The sample has 26,000 or so clones, approximately 88% seen once. With 7 bases clipped from V and 4 bases from J, the junction kept 10 bases outside the gene matches. CDR1 MDHEN and CDR2 SYDVKM come from the germline V gene. The CDR3 extends over 15 amino acids. J is TRBJ2-4 and V is TRBV28; 7 bases are shared with TRBD1. This receptor was obtained from a male donor older than 55 with stage I lung adenocarcinoma. The sample in question was peripheral blood, obtained before any cancer treatment. The DNA for the CDR3 is TGTGCCAGCACCCCTGGGACAGCAATTAAAAACATTCAGTACTTC. Translating gives CASTPGTAIKNIQYF.